The present T cell receptor (beta chain) was sequenced within a study of human T cells and chemical hapten exposure. The germline CDR1 and CDR2 sequences are DFQATT and SNEGSKA (reference sequence). The length of the CDR3 is 13 residues. From the RACE reads, TCRdb called clonotypes with MiXCR, one entry per CDR3 protein. The sample yields approximately 160,000 distinct CDR3 sequences, roughly 26% seen once. Time point of the sample: patch test 3, about 24 weeks after DPC sensitization. Documented treatment: therapeutic diphenylcyclopropenone sensitization with weekly scalp DPC. Study outcomes and limitations: Expanded TCRs made up significantly more big CDR3 similarity clusters than controls did.

This clonotype has only a few counts. Its specificity is unknown. The sample was whole blood, taken in connection with sensitization to the hapten diphenylcyclopropenone (DPC). The receptor was derived from a woman between 18 and 29 years old with alopecia areata. Some clones in this sample may be carry-over from other donors' samples. The chain is built from TRBV20-1 and TRBJ2-5, with D hard to call. The DNA for the CDR3 is TGCAGCGCTTCACCGCCTCCGAAGGAGACCCAGTACTTC. It codes for CSASPPPKETQYF.